The 17 T cell receptor beta chains presented below share a single source sample, sequenced in a study of T cells expressing NK-cell markers (dated by TCRdb to 2018 to 2020). The library was produced with 5' RACE. The instrument was an Illumina HiSeq 2000. TCRdb reprocessed the reads, so every CDR3 protein sequence counts as one entry and DNA is not shown. This sample's table has entries for around 550,000 distinct CDR3 sequences. The ten most abundant clones make up roughly 3.4% of the sample. Sequences were obtained from blood T cells: a sorted CD56 or NKG2C T cell subset, CD4+ or CD8+ T cells, or bulk PBMC T cells (not recorded which). Receptor source: a man aged 18 to 30 in good health. Donor details come from another sample of the same person, matched by shared clones.

The J gene is TRBJ2-1, the V gene TRBV20-1; TCRdb indicates TRBD2, and absent DNA this call remains unverified. This CDR3 has 16 amino acids. Germline lookup yields CDR1 DFQATT and CDR2 SNEGSKA (reference sequence). The CDR3 loop reads CSARGGTSGDYNEQFF.

The V call is TRBV15, the J call TRBJ2-1; there is no DNA to check the TCRdb D call of TRBD2. CDR3 size: 15 residues. Germline loops: CDR1 LNHNV, CDR2 YYDKDF (reference sequence). Here the CDR3 reads CATSHIAGGSYEQFF.

The chain links TRBV4-2 to TRBJ2-3; no DNA is available, so the TRBD1 call from TCRdb remains unchecked. Germline V CDR1 and CDR2: LGHNA, YNFKEQ. The CDR3 spans 15 residues. The CDR3 protein is CASSQEHRGADTQYF.

The rearrangement links TRBV24-1 to TRBJ2-1; TCRdb gives TRBD2 as the D gene, but with no DNA this cannot be confirmed. The CDR3 has 18 amino acids. CDR1 and CDR2 from the germline V gene are KGHDR and SFDVKD. CDR3 loop: CATSDFGTSGRASNEQFF.

V gene TRBV5-1 combines with J gene TRBJ2-1; the D gene TCRdb calls, TRBD1, cannot be checked with no DNA. The CDR3 is 15 amino acids. Germline V gene data show CDR1 as SGHRS and CDR2 as YFSETQ. The CDR3 region is CASSLAKGGEDEQFF.

The chain couples TRBV5-1 to TRBJ1-6; the D call of TRBD1 rests on TCRdb alone, since no DNA is present to check it. The CDR3 is made up of 16 amino acids. Germline V gene lookup returns CDR1 SGHRS and CDR2 YFSETQ. CDR3 sequence reads: CASSLGRDRGVSPLHF.

J is TRBJ2-5 and V is TRBV5-5; as DNA is missing, the TRBD2 call by TCRdb cannot be tested. The CDR3 consists of 12 residues. CDR1 and CDR2 from the germline V gene are SGHKS and YYEKEE (reference sequence). The CDR3 region is CATGTSGETQYF.

The chain joins TRBV11-2 to TRBJ2-7; TCRdb returns TRBD1, unconfirmable since there is no DNA. Germline loops: CDR1 SGHAT, CDR2 FQNNGV. This CDR3 region has 15 residues. This CDR3 is CASSLDRWGDYEQYF.

The chain carries TRBV4-1 and TRBJ2-2; absent DNA, TCRdb's TRBD2 call cannot be checked. Germline loops: CDR1 MGHRA, CDR2 YSYEKL. The CDR3 spans 17 residues. The CDR3 reads CASSRGLAAQNTGELFF.

This CDR3 is CSVTDRGTSGSYEQYF. The chain carries TRBV29-1 and TRBJ2-7; TCRdb outputs TRBD2, but without DNA this stays unchecked. The CDR3 is 16 amino acids. Germline V gives CDR1 SQVTM, CDR2 ANQGSEA.

The chain links TRBV15 to TRBJ2-7. CDR1 and CDR2 from the germline V gene are LNHNV and YYDKDF (reference sequence). CDR3 length equals 14 residues. This CDR3 is CATRGGGLAYEQYF.

The chain couples TRBV18 to TRBJ2-3. CDR3 length: 16 residues. Germline CDR1 and CDR2: KGHSH and LQKENI. The CDR3 loop reads CASSPPSRAGTDTQYF.

The chain joins TRBV15 to TRBJ1-5. The CDR3 runs 15 residues. Germline V lookup: CDR1 LNHNV, CDR2 YYDKDF (reference sequence). The CDR3 is CATSRDKGLGQPQHF.

The V call is TRBV27, the J call TRBJ2-1; the D call from TCRdb, TRBD2, cannot be confirmed without DNA. Per germline, CDR1 MNHEY and CDR2 SMNVEV (reference sequence). The CDR3 is 19 residues long. This chain's CDR3 is CASSVRPAGAGGIYNEQFF.

The chain uses TRBV9 and TRBJ2-1; TCRdb proposes TRBD2, but this gene call is untestable without DNA. This CDR3 has 15 amino acids. Germline V gives CDR1 SGDLS, CDR2 YYNGEE. The CDR3 reads CAASRGRDVTNEQFF.

This chain connects TRBV12-3 or TRBV12-4 to TRBJ2-2. The CDR3 is made up of 19 amino acids. CDR3 amino acids: CASNLERGEIFANTGELFF.

This sequence joins TRBV27 and TRBJ2-6. The CDR3 spans 15 residues. Germline values: CDR1 MNHEY, CDR2 SMNVEV (reference sequence). The chain's CDR3 is CASSYINSGANVLTF.